This TCR beta chain was identified in a study of cytomegalovirus exposure and HLA in healthy donors. This PCR relied on a set of 60 Vbeta primers and 13 Jbeta primers. Data came from immunoSEQ multiplex PCR; TCRdb stores just in-frame clones and leaves some out. The data include around 200,000 clones; the top ten clones carry 0.95% to 1.3%. This CDR3 is 14 amino acids long. Germline loops: CDR1 MDHEN, CDR2 SYDVKM. The sample taken for sequencing was PBMCs. J is TRBJ2-5 and V is TRBV28, with 7 bases matching TRBD1. The end of the DNA aligns better with TRBJ2-7, so the J call may be wrong. The receptor's source is a girl aged 2-10 years in good health and CMV-seropositive. CDR3 in DNA: TGTGCCAGCAGTACACCGGGACAGTCCTACGAGCAGTACTTC. It translates to CASSTPGQSYEQYF.